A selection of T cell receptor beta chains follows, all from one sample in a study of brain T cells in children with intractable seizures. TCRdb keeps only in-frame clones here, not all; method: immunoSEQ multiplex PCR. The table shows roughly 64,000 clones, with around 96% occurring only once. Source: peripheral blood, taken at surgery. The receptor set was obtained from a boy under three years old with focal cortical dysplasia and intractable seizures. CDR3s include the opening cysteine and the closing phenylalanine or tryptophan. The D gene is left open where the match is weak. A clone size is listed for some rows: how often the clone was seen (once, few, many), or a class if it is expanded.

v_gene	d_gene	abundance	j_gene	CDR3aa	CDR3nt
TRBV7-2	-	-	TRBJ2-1	CASSLGAGVNNEQFF	TGTGCCAGCAGCTTAGGGGCAGGGGTCAACAATGAGCAGTTCTTC
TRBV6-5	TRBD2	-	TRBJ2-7	CASQTSSGGAHEQYF	TGTGCCAGCCAGACTTCTAGCGGGGGGGCCCACGAGCAGTACTTC
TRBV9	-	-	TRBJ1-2	CASSVEQNYGYTF	TGTGCCAGCAGCGTTGAACAAAACTATGGCTACACCTTC
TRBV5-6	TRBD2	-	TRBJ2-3	CASSGAGEGATQYF	TGTGCCAGCAGCGGAGCGGGAGAGGGAGCGACGCAGTATTTT
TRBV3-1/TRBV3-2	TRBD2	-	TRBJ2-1	CASSRKRGGPMNEQFF	TGTGCCAGCAGCCGGAAGCGGGGGGGCCCCATGAATGAGCAGTTCTTC
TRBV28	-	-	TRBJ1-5	CASSTNQPQHF	TGTGCCAGCAGTACAAATCAGCCCCAGCATTTT
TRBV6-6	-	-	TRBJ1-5	CASTSNEGGSNQPQHF	TGTGCCAGCACCTCAAATGAGGGGGGTAGCAATCAGCCCCAGCATTTT
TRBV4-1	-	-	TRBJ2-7	CASSQPGRAITYEQYF	TGCGCCAGCAGCCAACCCGGGCGGGCGATAACCTACGAGCAGTACTTC
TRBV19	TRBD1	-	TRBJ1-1	CASSIPGGTEAFF	TGTGCCAGTAGTATTCCAGGGGGCACTGAAGCTTTCTTT
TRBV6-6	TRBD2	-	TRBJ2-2	CASSPQTSGRAYTGELFF	TGTGCCAGCAGTCCCCAGACTAGCGGGAGGGCCTACACCGGGGAGCTGTTTTTT
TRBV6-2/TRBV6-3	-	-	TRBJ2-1	CASSYKRQPWDNEQFF	TGTGCCAGCAGTTACAAGAGGCAGCCCTGGGACAATGAGCAGTTCTTC
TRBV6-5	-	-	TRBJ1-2	CASSYSGVYGYTF	TGTGCCAGCAGTTACTCGGGGGTATATGGCTACACCTTC
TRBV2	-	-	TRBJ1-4	CASSERGNEKLFF	TGTGCCAGCAGTGAAAGGGGGAATGAAAAACTGTTTTTT
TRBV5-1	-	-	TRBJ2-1	CASSLAGGAYNEQFF	TGCGCCAGCAGCTTGGCAGGGGGGGCCTACAATGAGCAGTTCTTC
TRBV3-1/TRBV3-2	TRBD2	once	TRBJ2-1	CASSQAGPGTSVNEQFF	TGTGCCAGCAGCCAGGCGGGACCCGGGACTAGCGTCAATGAGCAGTTCTTC